The following is a TCR beta chain sequence with its context. Generated by immunoSEQ multiplex PCR, the TCRdb table keeps only in-frame clones and is missing some. Among 90,000 to 100,000 clones listed, roughly four fifths were seen once. V lost 4 bases and J lost 3, with 15 bases in between. This CDR3 contains 16 residues. The germline CDR1 and CDR2 sequences are KGHDR and SFDVKD. This specimen comes from a study of blood T cell repertoires in COVID-19. At the level of the study: T cells, B-cell-depleted T cells, or PBMCs provided the cDNA or gDNA that served as material.

This TCR was recovered from a man aged 55 to 70 with acute or convalescent COVID-19. The sample comprised peripheral blood. The rearrangement uses TRBV24-1 and TRBJ2-1; D perhaps matches TRBD1 (5 bases). Here the CDR3 reads CATSDIDSSVYNEQFF. Written as DNA, the CDR3 is TGTGCCACCAGTGACATCGACAGTTCCGTCTACAATGAGCAGTTCTTC.